The 24 T cell receptor beta chains below come from one sample, sequenced in a study of vaccination effects on CD4 cells after COVID-19. Antigen-specific CD4+ T cells were first expanded with viral peptide pools by the ViraFEST assay and only then sequenced. Isolating CD4+ T cells followed more than 9 days of culture. Vaccinated recipients, who were negative for nucleocapsid antibodies, had no history of SARS-CoV-2 infection. These TCRs are of unknown antigen specificity. TCRdb's copy holds only in-frame clones and misses some; the assay was immunoSEQ multiplex PCR. The repertoire holds about 70,000 clones, with about 80% as singletons. Sequenced here: CD4+ T cells from PBMCs cultured with SARS-CoV-2 spike peptides, sampled before COVID-19 vaccination. These receptors all stem from a human donor who received a COVID-19 vaccine.

The chain carries TRBV28 and TRBJ1-2, with D possibly TRBD1 on 5 matching bases. The CDR3 length is 15 residues. Germline CDR1 reads MDHEN; CDR2 reads SYDVKM. Trimming stripped 6 bases from V and 6 bases from J, with 20 bases between. The CDR3 DNA follows: TGTGCCAGCAGAATCCCGGGGACCCTGGGCCATGGCTACACCTTC. The encoded protein is CASRIPGTLGHGYTF.

This clone was observed a handful of times. The chain has TRBV7-7 and TRBJ2-1, with 7 bases lining up with TRBD2. V lost 3 bases and J lost 2; bases outside the gene matches: 16. Per germline, CDR1 SSHAT and CDR2 FNYEAQ (reference sequence). The CDR3 is made up of 19 amino acids. The chain's CDR3 is CASSFLGLTSRTPYNEQFF. The CDR3 nucleotides read TGTGCCAGCAGCTTTTTGGGACTAACTAGTCGTACTCCCTACAATGAGCAGTTCTTC.

V is TRBV7-3 and J is TRBJ2-2, with a tentative D call TRBD2 (6 bases). CDR1 is SGHTA, CDR2 FQGTGA, per germline. The V and J ends lost 2 bases and 5 bases respectively, with 12 bases between them. The CDR3 has 15 amino acids. CDR3: CASSLDVGGTGELFF. Written as DNA, the CDR3 is TGTGCCAGCAGCTTAGATGTCGGGGGAACCGGGGAGCTGTTTTTT.

The V gene is TRBV7-2, the J gene TRBJ2-1; weak D call: TRBD2 (5 bases). V was cut by 3 bases and J by 10 bases, with 7 bases left in between. Germline lookup yields CDR1 SGHTA and CDR2 FQGNSA. CDR3 length: 11 residues. As DNA, the CDR3 is TGTGCCAGCAGCTTCCCGGGGGAGCAGTTCTTC. Translating gives CASSFPGEQFF.

The genes are TRBV24-1 and TRBJ2-5, with D perhaps matching TRBD1 (6 bases). The germline V and J ends were trimmed by 1 base and 4 bases, with 15 bases remaining between them. Germline V gene lookup returns CDR1 KGHDR and CDR2 SFDVKD. The CDR3 covers 16 residues. CDR3 sequence (DNA): TGTGCCACCAGTGATTTCTCCAGGGGCGCCCGAGAGACCCAGTACTTC. This encodes CATSDFSRGARETQYF.

The chain employs TRBV5-1 and TRBJ1-2; 9 positions match TRBD1. The CDR3 loop spans 15 amino acids. CDR1 is SGHRS and CDR2 is YFSETQ in the germline V gene. J was trimmed by 6 bases and V by 4 bases; bases with no gene match: 10. Here the CDR3 DNA reads TGCGCCAGCAGCCCGGAACAGGGGGCAGTTAATGGCTACACCTTC. Translating gives CASSPEQGAVNGYTF.

This clone was counted a few times. This chain links TRBV5-5 with TRBJ2-7; D may be TRBD1 (6 bases). CDR1 and CDR2 (germline): SGHKS, YYEKEE (reference sequence). Trimming took 2 bases from V and 3 from J, leaving 12 bases between them. The CDR3 spans 14 residues. The CDR3 region has the DNA TGTGCCAGCAGCTTCGGACAGAACCTCTACGAGCAGTACGTC. It codes for CASSFGQNLYEQYV.

The chain uses TRBV4-1 and TRBJ2-1; TRBD1 aligns across 9 bases. V was clipped by 4 bases and J by 15 bases; unmatched bases: 13. Germline V gene lookup returns CDR1 MGHRA and CDR2 YSYEKL. This CDR3 has 14 amino acids. The CDR3 protein is CASSPILRDREVFF. The CDR3, as DNA: TGCGCCAGCAGCCCTATACTCCGGGACAGGGAGGTGTTCTTC.

The genes are TRBV7-9 and TRBJ1-2; unclear D gene. The CDR3 length is 14 residues. Trimming removed 5 bases from V and 2 bases from J, with 12 bases in between. Germline V gives CDR1 SEHNR, CDR2 FQNEAQ (reference sequence). This CDR3 reads CASSRRTGNYGYTF. CDR3 bases: TGTGCCAGCAGCAGAAGGACGGGAAACTATGGCTACACCTTC.

V gene TRBV19 combines with J gene TRBJ1-1; 10 positions agree with TRBD1. J was trimmed by 6 bases and V by 4 bases; bases with no gene match: 5. The germline CDR1 and CDR2 sequences are LNHDA and SQIVND (reference sequence). The CDR3 has 14 amino acids. CDR3 in amino acids: CASSRQGAVPEAFF. CDR3 in DNA: TGTGCCAGTAGTAGACAGGGGGCGGTTCCTGAAGCTTTCTTT.

The chain links TRBV5-1 to TRBJ2-3, with 9 bases identical to TRBD1. There are 16 residues in the CDR3. In germline, CDR1 is SGHRS, CDR2 YFSETQ. With 4 bases clipped from V and 1 base from J, the junction kept 7 bases outside the gene matches. CDR3 bases: TGCGCCAGCAGCGACCGGGACAGGGTCGGCACAGATACGCAGTATTTT. Amino acids: CASSDRDRVGTDTQYF.

V gene TRBV4-2 combines with J gene TRBJ2-3; weak D call: TRBD2 (7 bases). Germline lookup yields CDR1 LGHNA and CDR2 YNFKEQ. The CDR3 length is 16 residues. Trimming took 3 bases from V and 6 from J, leaving 19 bases between them. CDR3 loop: CASSQGGAEARDTQYF. For the CDR3, the DNA is TGTGCCAGCAGCCAGGGGGGGGCAGAGGCACGGGATACGCAGTATTTT.

The chain has TRBV10-1 and TRBJ2-2; TRBD1 matches 7 bases. Germline V gene sequence: CDR1 WNHNN, CDR2 SYGVQD (reference sequence). This CDR3 region has 15 residues. V gave up 3 bases and J gave up 1 base; unmatched junction bases: 2. CDR3 bases: TGCGCCAGCAGTGATAGACAGGGGAACACCGGGGAGCTGTTTTTT. Its protein product is CASSDRQGNTGELFF.

The chain carries TRBV5-1 and TRBJ1-6; D unclear. The germline CDR1 and CDR2 sequences are SGHRS and YFSETQ. Deletions cut 0 bases from V and 8 bases from J, with 12 bases between. The CDR3 totals 15 residues. The CDR3 reads CASSLVGNVDSPLHF. The CDR3 DNA follows: TGCGCCAGCAGCTTGGTAGGAAACGTTGATTCACCCCTCCACTTT.

This sequence joins TRBV5-4 and TRBJ2-1, with D perhaps TRBD2 (5 bases). Trimming cost V 5 bases and J 10 bases, with 16 bases left between them. Per germline, CDR1 SGHNT and CDR2 YYREEE (reference sequence). The CDR3 is 13 residues long. This chain's CDR3 is CASRSETIGEQFF. The CDR3 DNA follows: TGTGCCAGCAGATCTGAGACTATAGGAGAGCAGTTCTTC.

The V gene is TRBV5-5, the J gene TRBJ1-1; D is uncertain. Between the trimmed V and J ends, which lost 0 bases and 1 base, there was a span of 7 bases. CDR3 length: 14 residues. The germline V gene has CDR1 SGHKS and CDR2 YYEKEE (reference sequence). The CDR3 DNA reads as TGTGCCAGCAGCTTGGAACAAAGGAACACTGAAGCTTTCTTT. Protein product: CASSLEQRNTEAFF.

The chain couples TRBV25-1 to TRBJ2-1, with 10 bases aligning to TRBD1. The V segment lost 4 bases and the J segment 4 bases; nucleotides outside the gene matches: 1. Germline V gives CDR1 MGHDK, CDR2 SYGVNS. This CDR3 region has 14 residues. CDR3 coding DNA: TGTGCCAGCAGTGGACAGGGGGCTTACAATGAGCAGTTCTTC. Translated, it gives CASSGQGAYNEQFF.

J is TRBJ1-3 and V is TRBV5-5, with a tentative D call TRBD1 (6 bases). The germline V and J ends were trimmed by 0 bases and 2 bases, with 15 bases remaining between them. This CDR3 region has 17 residues. The germline gives CDR1 SGHKS, CDR2 YYEKEE (reference sequence). The DNA for the CDR3 is TGTGCCAGCAGCTTGGCGGTCGGCAGGGGAGCTGGAAACACCATATATTTT. This codes for CASSLAVGRGAGNTIYF.

The chain combines TRBV2 with TRBJ1-5, with D perhaps matching TRBD1 (6 bases). V lost 6 bases, J lost 7 bases, and 16 bases lay in between. The CDR3 runs 14 residues. Per germline, CDR1 SNHLY and CDR2 FYNNEI. The CDR3 DNA sequence: TGTGCCAGCAGGGGAACCGGGGGCAGCCAGCCCCAGCATTTT. It is translated as CASRGTGGSQPQHF.

V and J are TRBV13 and TRBJ2-2; TRBD2 matches at 12 bases. Per germline, CDR1 PRHDT and CDR2 FYEKMQ (reference sequence). CDR3 length equals 19 residues. The V gene end was trimmed by 0 bases and the J gene end by 4 bases; junction bases not matched to a gene: 9. CDR3 in DNA: TGTGCCAGCAGCTTAGGCCGGCTAGCGGGGGGGCCGGGCACCGGGGAGCTGTTTTTT. Its protein product is CASSLGRLAGGPGTGELFF. The variable domain in full, with the rest retrieved from reference TRBV13 and TRBJ2-2, is AAGVIQSPRHLIKEKRETATLKCYPIPRHDTVYWYQQGPGQDPQFLISFYEKMQSDKGSIPDRFSAQQFSDYHSELNMSSLELGDSALYFCASSLGRLAGGPGTGELFFGEGSRLTVL.

The V call is TRBV7-3, the J call TRBJ2-3; 7 nucleotides agree with TRBD2. The germline CDR1 and CDR2 sequences are SGHTA and FQGTGA. With V trimmed by 3 bases and J by 4 bases, 7 bases remained unmatched. The CDR3 loop spans 15 amino acids. CDR3 sequence: CASSFGGIGADTQYF. The CDR3 nucleotides read TGTGCCAGCAGCTTCGGGGGGATTGGGGCAGATACGCAGTATTTT.

This clone has just a few counts. DNA for the CDR3: TGTGCCACCGGCGGACGGATTGGCGGCTACACCTTC. Protein sequence: CATGGRIGGYTF. J is TRBJ1-2 and V is TRBV24-1; D remains ambiguous. V was clipped by 9 bases and J by 8 bases, with 15 bases between them. Germline loops: CDR1 KGHDR, CDR2 SFDVKD. There are 12 residues in the CDR3.

This clone was seen a single time. CDR3 amino acids: CASSLVQGGENTEAFF. The DNA for the CDR3 is TGCGCCAGCAGCTTGGTCCAGGGCGGGGAGAACACTGAAGCTTTCTTT. The chain employs TRBV5-1 and TRBJ1-1, with D possibly matching TRBD1 (5 bases). Germline V CDR1 and CDR2: SGHRS, YFSETQ. The CDR3 consists of 16 residues. V was trimmed by 0 bases and J by 1 base, leaving 13 bases between them.

The chain carries TRBV19 and TRBJ2-2; a possible D gene is TRBD1 (5 bases). V lost 6 bases, J lost 6 bases, and 17 bases lay in between. This CDR3 comprises 15 residues. Germline V gene lookup returns CDR1 LNHDA and CDR2 SQIVND (reference sequence). The CDR3 nucleotides read TGTGCCAGTAGCACCTCCTGGGGCGCCGCCGGGGAGCTGTTTTTT. Its protein product is CASSTSWGAAGELFF.